One and the same sample provided the 18 T cell receptor beta chains below, sequenced in a study of OX40 agonist ivuxolimab in advanced cancers. The data were produced by immunoSEQ multiplex PCR, yet TCRdb's version contains in-frame clones alone and is incomplete. The table includes about 91,000 clones, more than 70% detected once. The specimen was CD4+ or CD8+ T cells sorted from blood, collected in a trial of the OX40 agonist ivuxolimab. Source of these receptors: an adult with an advanced solid tumor such as melanoma, head and neck, liver or kidney cancer.

This rearrangement joins TRBV6-5 to TRBJ1-2; 10 bases agree with TRBD1. The CDR3 has 15 residues. Germline V gives CDR1 MNHEY, CDR2 SVGAGI. V lost 5 bases and J lost 5; bases outside the gene matches: 8. Written as DNA, the CDR3 is TGTGCCAGCAGTGGTTCGGGACAGGGGACGTATGGCTACACCTTC. Protein sequence: CASSGSGQGTYGYTF.

The chain carries TRBV6-1 and TRBJ1-2; D may be TRBD1 (6 bases). The germline V gene has CDR1 MNHNS and CDR2 SASEGT. Trimming pared 4 bases from V and 3 bases from J, leaving 12 bases between. The CDR3 is made up of 14 amino acids. The CDR3 DNA is TGTGCCAGCAGTGGGGAAGGGGGAGACTATGGCTACACCTTC. This encodes CASSGEGGDYGYTF.

J is TRBJ2-5 and V is TRBV11-3; TRBD1 matches 8 bases. The CDR3 loop spans 15 amino acids. Germline CDR1 is SGHNT and CDR2 is YENEEA. Trimming cost V 1 base and J 1 base; bases outside gene matches: 2. The CDR3 DNA follows: TGTGCCAGCAGCTTAGGGACAGGGCCCCAAGAGACCCAGTACTTC. It specifies CASSLGTGPQETQYF.

The V and J genes are TRBV30 and TRBJ1-5; possibly TRBD1 for D (6 bases). With 0 bases removed from V and 7 bases from J, the gap between germline ends came to 16 bases. Per the germline V gene, CDR1 is GTSNPN and CDR2 is SVGIG (reference sequence). The length of the CDR3 is 15 residues. CDR3 amino acids: CAWSVGGALGQPQHF. CDR3 DNA: TGTGCCTGGAGTGTAGGGGGGGCTCTGGGACAGCCCCAGCATTTT.

CDR3 in DNA: TGTGCCTGGAGAGGGAGGGGGACAGGGGTTTTTGAAGCTTTCTTT. Translation: CAWRGRGTGVFEAFF. The chain joins TRBV30 to TRBJ1-1; 10 bases match TRBD1. Germline V gives CDR1 GTSNPN, CDR2 SVGIG (reference sequence). V lost 3 bases, J lost 7 bases, and 11 bases stayed unmatched. CDR3 length: 15 amino acids.

The V and J genes are TRBV10-3 and TRBJ1-4; D is possibly TRBD1 (6 bases). This CDR3 comprises 14 residues. V shed 3 bases and J shed 8 bases, with 13 bases lying between them. CDR1 is ENHRY, CDR2 SYGVKD, per germline. The CDR3 nucleotides read TGTGCCATCAGTGACTGGGGGGCCGGGGAAAAACTGTTTTTT. Protein: CAISDWGAGEKLFF.

The V and J genes are TRBV7-2 and TRBJ2-3; possibly TRBD1 or TRBD2 for D (6 bases each). In germline, CDR1 is SGHTA, CDR2 FQGNSA. The ends were cut back, 2 bases at V and 2 bases at J, with 14 bases in the middle. This CDR3 has 16 residues. The DNA of the CDR3 is TGTGCCAGCAGCTTATCTGGAGGGACAAACACAGATACGCAGTATTTT. It specifies CASSLSGGTNTDTQYF.

J is TRBJ2-1 and V is TRBV13; perhaps TRBD2 as D (5 bases). Per germline, CDR1 PRHDT and CDR2 FYEKMQ (reference sequence). The CDR3 runs to 15 residues. Trimming took 2 bases from V and 0 from J, leaving 8 bases between them. The CDR3 DNA reads as TGTGCCAGCAGCTTACCGAGCGGCTCCTACAATGAGCAGTTCTTC. It translates to CASSLPSGSYNEQFF.

This chain joins TRBV6-5 and TRBJ2-7; D remains ambiguous. The V gene lost 2 bases and the J gene lost 5 bases, with 7 bases spanning the gap. This CDR3 spans 12 amino acids. The germline gives CDR1 MNHEY, CDR2 SVGAGI. CDR3 sequence: CASSYTADEQYV. The CDR3 nucleotides are TGTGCCAGCAGTTACACCGCAGACGAGCAGTACGTC.

J is TRBJ2-2 and V is TRBV5-1; TRBD2 matches 10 bases. The CDR3 totals 16 residues. V trimming: 1 base; J trimming: 4 bases; junction bases outside the gene matches: 4. Germline CDR1 and CDR2: SGHRS and YFSETQ. CDR3 nucleotide sequence: TGCGCCAGCAGCTTGACTAGCGGGAAGGGCACCGGGGAGCTGTTTTTT. As protein: CASSLTSGKGTGELFF.

This clone was observed a single time. This chain links TRBV5-1 with TRBJ1-3, with D maybe TRBD1 (5 bases). Trimming stripped 1 base from V and 0 bases from J, with 11 bases between. Germline CDR1 reads SGHRS; CDR2 reads YFSETQ. This CDR3 has 16 residues. CDR3 region: CASSLWGDSSGNTIYF. In nucleotides, the CDR3 is TGCGCCAGCAGCTTGTGGGGTGACAGCTCTGGAAACACCATATATTTT.

The chain joins TRBV7-6 to TRBJ2-2; D could derive from TRBD1 or TRBD2 (5 bases each). Germline values: CDR1 SGHVS, CDR2 FNYEAQ. Trimming pared 5 bases from V and 7 bases from J, leaving 20 bases between. The length of the CDR3 is 16 residues. The CDR3 nucleotides read TGTGCCAGCAGCCCTCCCGTAGGGCCGAGGGGCGGGGAGCTGTTTTTT. Its translation: CASSPPVGPRGGELFF. The full variable domain, rest sourced from reference TRBV7-6 and TRBJ2-2, is GAGVSQSPRYKVTKRGQDVALRCDPISGHVSLYWYRQALGQGPEFLTYFNYEAQQDKSGLPNDRFSAERPEGSISTLTIQRTEQRDSAMYRCASSPPVGPRGGELFFGEGSRLTVL.

The chain's CDR3 is CSVGGTGVTGFSGYTF. CDR3 sequence (DNA): TGCAGCGTTGGGGGGACCGGGGTGACAGGATTCTCTGGCTACACCTTC. The gene calls are TRBV29-1 and TRBJ1-2; TRBD1 might be the D (6 bases). The CDR3 has 16 amino acids. The germline gives CDR1 SQVTM, CDR2 ANQGSEA. V gave up 4 bases and J gave up 7 bases, with 25 bases separating them.

The chain has TRBV15 and TRBJ2-7; 7 nucleotides line up with TRBD2. CDR3 length: 14 amino acids. V was pared by 0 bases and J by 4 bases, with 3 bases of the junction left unmatched. Germline assignment: CDR1 LNHNV and CDR2 YYDKDF (reference sequence). This CDR3 reads CATSREGTTYEQYF. The DNA of the CDR3 is TGTGCCACCAGCAGAGAGGGGACTACGTACGAGCAGTACTTC.

V usage is TRBV2 and J usage is TRBJ1-1, with 9 nucleotides matching TRBD1. V was pared by 7 bases and J by 1 base, with 7 bases of the junction left unmatched. The germline V gene has CDR1 SNHLY and CDR2 FYNNEI. The CDR3 is made up of 15 amino acids. The CDR3 coding sequence is TGTGCCAGCACTACAGGGGGCGTAGGGAACACTGAAGCTTTCTTT. The encoded protein is CASTTGGVGNTEAFF.

This clone was picked up a small number of times. This chain uses TRBV4-1 with TRBJ2-7; possible D gene TRBD2, 6 bases. There are 15 residues in the CDR3. Trimming pared 0 bases from V and 6 bases from J, leaving 15 bases between. Looked up from germline, CDR1 is MGHRA and CDR2 is YSYEKL. The CDR3 reads CASSQDPLAGREQYF. DNA for the CDR3: TGCGCCAGCAGCCAAGATCCGTTGGCGGGACGCGAGCAGTACTTC.

With respect to this clone: One end of the junction varies from germline; a read error may be responsible. The CDR3: CASSPRSGRGTDTQYF. CDR3 sequence (DNA): TGTGCCAGCTCCCCACGGAGCGGGAGAGGGACAGATACGCAGTATTTT. The chain links TRBV18 to TRBJ2-3; 8 positions match TRBD2. Per germline, CDR1 KGHSH and CDR2 LQKENI. The CDR3 contains 16 residues.

Turning to this clone: The identical CDR3 is also encoded by other nucleotide sequences in the sample. The gene calls are TRBV5-1 and TRBJ2-7, with 9 bases identical to TRBD1. With 4 bases clipped from V and 1 base from J, the junction kept 3 bases outside the gene matches. Looked up from germline, CDR1 is SGHRS and CDR2 is YFSETQ. The CDR3 runs 14 residues. Written as DNA, the CDR3 is TGCGCCAGCAGCCCGGGACAGGGTTCCTACGAGCAGTACTTC. As protein: CASSPGQGSYEQYF.